Listed below are T cell receptor beta chains from one sample, sequenced in a study of cytomegalovirus exposure and HLA in healthy donors. Produced via immunoSEQ multiplex PCR; TCRdb's table is partial and in-frame only. This repertoire shows 130,000 or so clones, less than 85% found once; its top ten account for approximately 4.3%. The sequencing sample was made of PBMCs. These TCRs come from a man aged 18 to 30 in good health and CMV-seropositive. CDR3s include the opening cysteine and the closing phenylalanine or tryptophan. D genes are given only for firm matches. Some rows mark clone size as missing; the rest say once, few, many or name a class of expanded clone.

V	J	D	size	DNA	CDR3
TRBV21-1	TRBJ1-4	-	-	TGTGCCAGCAGCAAAGGCTTCAGGGACAGGGGGCGCGTAGGGATAGATGAAAAACTGTTTTTT	CASSKGFRDRGRVGIDEKLFF
TRBV27	TRBJ2-6	-	few	TGTGCCAGCAGTTTTCTGGGGGCCCACTCTGGGGCCAACGTCCTGACTTTC	CASSFLGAHSGANVLTF
TRBV7-2	TRBJ1-1	TRBD1	-	TGTGCCAGCAGCTTCCAGACAGGGGGCAACGCTGAAGCTTTCTTT	CASSFQTGGNAEAFF
TRBV4-1	TRBJ1-2	TRBD1	few	TGCGCCAGCAGCCATGGACAGGGGGGCGACTATGGCTACACCTTC	CASSHGQGGDYGYTF
TRBV4-1	TRBJ1-3	-	-	TGCGCCAGCAGCCAAGAAATCAGGACTGGAAACACCATATATTTT	CASSQEIRTGNTIYF
TRBV11-2	TRBJ1-3	-	-	TGTGCCAGCAGCTTAGATTTTGGAGGGGCGGAAGGAAACACCATATATTTT	CASSLDFGGAEGNTIYF
TRBV28	TRBJ2-5	TRBD1	few	TGTGCCAGCAGCCGACAGGGGCGAGGGGGAGAGACCCAGTACTTC	CASSRQGRGGETQYF
TRBV6-5	TRBJ1-2	TRBD1	once	TGTGCCAGCAGTTACTCGGGACAGGTTACGGTCTACACCTTC	CASSYSGQVTVYTF
TRBV19	TRBJ2-7	TRBD1	-	TGTGCCAGTAGTCCGAGGGGACAGTTGTACGAGCAGTACTTC	CASSPRGQLYEQYF
TRBV13	TRBJ1-6	TRBD1	-	TGTGCCAGCAGCCTGGGACAGGGGAATTCACCCCTCCACTTT	CASSLGQGNSPLHF
TRBV9	TRBJ1-1	-	-	TGTGCCAGCAGCCCCCGTATGGGGGGCACTGAAGCTTTCTTT	CASSPRMGGTEAFF